The subject of this entry is one TCR beta chain. Its cognate antigen is unknown. This specimen comes from a study of T cell clonotyping in hematopoietic cell transplantation. Study-level findings and limits: Without cell sorting, CD4 versus CD8 contributions remain unresolved. Pathologically expanded recipient clonotypes increased progressively from day 30 to day 180 as diversity fell.

V lost 4 bases, J lost 2 bases, and 13 bases lay in between. The V gene's germline CDR1 is ENHRY and CDR2 SYGVKD. The CDR3 contains 15 residues. Repertoires were generated with immunoSEQ multiplex PCR, while TCRdb's copy carries only in-frame clones and drops some. This sample has 12,000 to 15,000 clones, with less than 98% found just once. This TCR derives from a female patient in her 50s who had an allogeneic stem cell transplant from an unrelated donor, so T cells may come from the graft donor. Some clones in this sample may be carry-over from other donors' samples. Sample: peripheral blood mononuclear cells, taken 30 days after allogeneic stem cell transplant. The V and J genes are TRBV10-3 and TRBJ2-3; D gene unclear. CDR3: CAISALGRPTDTQYF. The CDR3, as DNA: TGTGCCATCAGTGCACTCGGCAGGCCCACAGATACGCAGTATTTT.